The sequence of this TCR beta chain was determined in a study of OX40 agonist ivuxolimab in advanced cancers. Method: immunoSEQ multiplex PCR; TCRdb's copy keeps in-frame clones and lacks some. The sample holds 70,000 to 85,000 clones, 70% to 90% seen once. The receptor was derived from an adult with an advanced solid tumor such as melanoma, head and neck, liver or kidney cancer. Sequenced material: CD4+ or CD8+ T cells sorted from blood, taken in a trial of the OX40 agonist ivuxolimab.

The CDR3: CASRTPRDRGRYEQYV. In nucleotides, the CDR3 is TGTGCAAGTCGCACCCCCCGGGACAGGGGCCGCTACGAGCAGTACGTC. The chain carries TRBV12-2 and TRBJ2-7; TRBD1 reflects the table's D call only, with no check against the DNA. TRBV12-2 is a pseudogene locus. The CDR3 is 16 residues long.